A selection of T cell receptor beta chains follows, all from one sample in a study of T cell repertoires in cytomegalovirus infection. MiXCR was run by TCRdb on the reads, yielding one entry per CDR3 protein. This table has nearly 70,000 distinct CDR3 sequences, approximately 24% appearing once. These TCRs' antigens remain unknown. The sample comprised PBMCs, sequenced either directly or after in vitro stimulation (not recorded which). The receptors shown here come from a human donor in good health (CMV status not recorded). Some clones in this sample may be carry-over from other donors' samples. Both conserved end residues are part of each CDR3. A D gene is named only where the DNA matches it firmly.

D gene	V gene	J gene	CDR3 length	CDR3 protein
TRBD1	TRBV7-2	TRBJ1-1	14	CASSALTGVNEAFF
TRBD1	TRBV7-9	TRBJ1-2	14	CASSLLQGDYGYTF
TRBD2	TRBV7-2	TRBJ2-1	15	CASSLGTSGHNEQFF
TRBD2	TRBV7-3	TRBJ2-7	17	CASSLEAGLAETYEQYF
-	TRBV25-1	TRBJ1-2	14	CASSEGGGRSGYTF
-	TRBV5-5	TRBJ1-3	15	CASSLDGGSGNTIYF
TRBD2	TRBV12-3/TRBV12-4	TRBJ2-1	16	CASSPSEWLAGSEQFF
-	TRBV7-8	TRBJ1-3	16	CASSANQQVSGNTIYF
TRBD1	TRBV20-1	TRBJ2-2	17	CSARAPRDRGYTGELFF
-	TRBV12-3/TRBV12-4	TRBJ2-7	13	CASSLVSSYEQYF
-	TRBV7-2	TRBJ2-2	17	CASSFRGRLRDTGELFF
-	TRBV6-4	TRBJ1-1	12	CASRYRVTEAFF
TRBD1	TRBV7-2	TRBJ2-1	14	CASSLGGQTDEQFF
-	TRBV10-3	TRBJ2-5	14	CAISELAEQETQYF
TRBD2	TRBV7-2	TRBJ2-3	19	CASSFSVRGLAGRRGTQYF
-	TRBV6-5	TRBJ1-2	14	CASGAQGPNYGYTF
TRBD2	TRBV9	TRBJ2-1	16	CASSVSGLSYYNEQFF
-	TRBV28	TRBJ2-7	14	CASSLYLPPGEQYF
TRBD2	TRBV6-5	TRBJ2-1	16	CASSSRTSGRVSEQFF
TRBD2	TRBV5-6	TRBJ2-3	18	CASRTGTSGRFLTDTQYF
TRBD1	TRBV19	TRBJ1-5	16	CASSIVAGQGNQPQHF
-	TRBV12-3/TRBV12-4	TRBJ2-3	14	CASSQTERSDTQYF
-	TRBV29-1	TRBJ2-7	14	CSVVFVGSSYEQYF
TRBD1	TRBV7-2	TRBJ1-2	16	CASSLAGGTGIYGYTF
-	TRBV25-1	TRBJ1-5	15	CASSVCTGGGQPQHF
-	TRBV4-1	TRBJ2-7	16	CASSQVGTGLLYEQYF
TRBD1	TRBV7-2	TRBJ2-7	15	CASSYTTGVSYEQYF
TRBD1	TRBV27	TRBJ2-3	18	CASSTIEMTGGRTDTQYF
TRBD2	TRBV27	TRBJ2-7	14	CASSPSGGAYEQYF
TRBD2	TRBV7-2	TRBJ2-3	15	CASSILAGGRDTQYF
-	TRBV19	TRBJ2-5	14	CASSMGRQRETQYF
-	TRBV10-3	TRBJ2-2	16	CAISEVVQGPTGELFF
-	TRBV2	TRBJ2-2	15	CASSEPVSGLGELFF
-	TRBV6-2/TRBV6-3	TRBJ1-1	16	CASSYSRQGRDTEAFF
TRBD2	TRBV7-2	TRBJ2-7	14	CASSARFRGDEQYF
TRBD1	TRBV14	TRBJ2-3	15	CASSQGGGGTDTQYF
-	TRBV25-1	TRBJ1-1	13	CASSYLQSTEAFF
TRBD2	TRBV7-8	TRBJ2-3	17	CASGPHWTSGSTDTQYF
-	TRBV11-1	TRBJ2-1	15	CASSLALGGGNEQFF
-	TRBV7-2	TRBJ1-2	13	CASSLTGQMGYTF
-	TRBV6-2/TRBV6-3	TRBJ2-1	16	CASSSRSSASYNEQFF
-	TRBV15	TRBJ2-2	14	CATSRGSDTGELFF
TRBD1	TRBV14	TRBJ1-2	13	CASRRTGGYGYTF
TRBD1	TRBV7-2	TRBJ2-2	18	CASSPGQGRVGRTGELFF
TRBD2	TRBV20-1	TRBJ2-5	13	CSALGLAGETQYF
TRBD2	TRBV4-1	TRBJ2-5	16	CASRVSGGRTQETQYF
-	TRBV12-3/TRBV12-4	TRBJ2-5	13	CASSSGIGETQYF
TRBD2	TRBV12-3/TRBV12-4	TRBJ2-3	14	CASSLAGVGDTQYF